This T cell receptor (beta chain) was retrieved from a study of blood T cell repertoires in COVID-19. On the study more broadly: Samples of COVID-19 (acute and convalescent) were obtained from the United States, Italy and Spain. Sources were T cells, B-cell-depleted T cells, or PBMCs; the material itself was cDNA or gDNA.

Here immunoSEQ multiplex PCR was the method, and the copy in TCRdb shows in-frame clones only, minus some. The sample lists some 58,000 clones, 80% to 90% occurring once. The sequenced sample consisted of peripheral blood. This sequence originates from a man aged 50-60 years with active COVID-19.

The CDR3 sequence: CSVPPGIRAPRVGEQFF. The CDR3, as DNA: TGCAGCGTCCCCCCCGGGATCCGGGCCCCAAGAGTCGGTGAGCAGTTCTTC. V and J are TRBV29-1 and TRBJ2-1; the D gene is possibly TRBD2 (5 bases). Germline loops: CDR1 SQVTM, CDR2 ANQGSEA. The CDR3 consists of 17 residues. Trimming shortened V by 6 bases and J by 9 bases, and 30 bases separated the two germline ends.